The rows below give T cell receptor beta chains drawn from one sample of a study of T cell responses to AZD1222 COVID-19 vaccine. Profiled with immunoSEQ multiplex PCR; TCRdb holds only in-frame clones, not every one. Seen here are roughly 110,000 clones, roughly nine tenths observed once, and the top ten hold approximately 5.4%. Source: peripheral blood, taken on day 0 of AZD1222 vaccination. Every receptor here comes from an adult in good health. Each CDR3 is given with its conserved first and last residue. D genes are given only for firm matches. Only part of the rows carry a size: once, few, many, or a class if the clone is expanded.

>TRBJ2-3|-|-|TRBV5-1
TGCGCCAGCAGCTTGCCTAGCACTAGCACAGATACGCAGTATTTT
CASSLPSTSTDTQYF
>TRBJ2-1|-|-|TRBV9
TGTGCCAGCAGCTCCCTGAGCTCCTACAATGAGCAGTTCTTC
CASSSLSSYNEQFF
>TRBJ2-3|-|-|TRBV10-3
TGTGCCATCAGTGAACAGCTAACTAGCACAGATACGCAGTATTTT
CAISEQLTSTDTQYF
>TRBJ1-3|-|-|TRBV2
TGTGCCAGCAGTGAGCAGGGGATCTCTGGAAACACCATATATTTT
CASSEQGISGNTIYF
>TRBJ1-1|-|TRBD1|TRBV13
TGTGCCAGCAGCGCACAGGGGGCTTTGACTGAAGCTTTCTTT
CASSAQGALTEAFF
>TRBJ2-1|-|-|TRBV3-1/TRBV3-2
TGTGCCAGCAGCCAAGTTAAGGTAGGCGCGAGGTTCTTC
CASSQVKVGARFF
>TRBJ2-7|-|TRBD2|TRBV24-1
TGTGCCACCAGGCCTAGCGGGACCTTTTGCGAGCAGTACTTC
CATRPSGTFCEQYF
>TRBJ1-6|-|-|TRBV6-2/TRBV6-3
TGTGCCAGCAGTTATTTCAGTGGGAATTCACCCCTCCACTTT
CASSYFSGNSPLHF
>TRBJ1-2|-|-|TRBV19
TGTGCCAGTAGTATGGGCCTTGGGGATCACTATGGCTACACCTTC
CASSMGLGDHYGYTF
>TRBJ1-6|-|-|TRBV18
TGTGCCAGCTCACCCAACAGGGAGTCTAATTCACCCCTCCACTTT
CASSPNRESNSPLHF
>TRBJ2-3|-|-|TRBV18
TGTGCCAGCTCATGGGGCACAGATACGCAGTATTTT
CASSWGTDTQYF
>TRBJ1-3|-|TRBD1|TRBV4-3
TGCGCCAGCAGTGACAGGGTTGGGATTGGAAACACCATATATTTT
CASSDRVGIGNTIYF
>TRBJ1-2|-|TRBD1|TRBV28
TGTGCCAGCAGTTCCGGGACAGAGCAATTGAGGGATGGCTACACCTTC
CASSSGTEQLRDGYTF
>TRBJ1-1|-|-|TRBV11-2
TGTGCCAGCAGCCGTGTCGGGGGGAACACTGAAGCTTTCTTT
CASSRVGGNTEAFF
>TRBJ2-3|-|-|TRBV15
TGTGCCACCAGCAGAGATAAGGGGTGGGCAGATACGCAGTATTTT
CATSRDKGWADTQYF
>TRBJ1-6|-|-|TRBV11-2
TGTGCCAGCAGTTATCAGGGGTTGGGGAATTCACCCCTCCACTTT
CASSYQGLGNSPLHF
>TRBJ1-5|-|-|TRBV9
TGTGCCAGCAGCGTAGAAGGGGTGACACATCAGCCCCAGCATTTT
CASSVEGVTHQPQHF
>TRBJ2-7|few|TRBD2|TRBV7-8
TGTGCCAGCAGCTTAGTGGGTAGCGGGAAATACTACTTC
CASSLVGSGKYYF
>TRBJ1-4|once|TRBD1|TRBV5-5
TGTGCCAGCAGCCCCTGGACAGGGGCTAATGAAAAACTGTTTTTT
CASSPWTGANEKLFF
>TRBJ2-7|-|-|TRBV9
TGTGCCAGCAGCGGGCGATCCTACGAGCAGTACTTC
CASSGRSYEQYF
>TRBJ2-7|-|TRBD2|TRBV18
TGTGCCAGCTCACCAGCCTTGGGACAGCGGACTAGCGGGAGAACTCGACTCGAGCAGTACTTC
CASSPALGQRTSGRTRLEQYF
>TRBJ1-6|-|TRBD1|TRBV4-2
TGTGCCAGCAGCCGCCCGGTAGGAACGGAAGGGGGCGGGTATAATTCACCCCTCCACTTT
CASSRPVGTEGGGYNSPLHF
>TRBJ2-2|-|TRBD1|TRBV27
TGTGCCAGCAGTCGCTATTATACAGGGGGCCCCGGGGAGCTGTTTTTT
CASSRYYTGGPGELFF
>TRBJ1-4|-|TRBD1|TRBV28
TGTGCCAGCAGTTTTACGGCAGGGGGGAATGAAAAACTGTTTTTT
CASSFTAGGNEKLFF
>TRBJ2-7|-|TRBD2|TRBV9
TGTGCCAGCAGCGTCTCGACTAGCGGGTACGAGCAGTACTTC
CASSVSTSGYEQYF
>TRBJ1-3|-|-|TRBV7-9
TGTGCCAGCAGCTTAGAAAACACCATATATTTT
CASSLENTIYF
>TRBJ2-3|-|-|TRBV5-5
TGTGCCAGCAGCTCTGGATTGGGTAGCACAGATACGCAGTATTTT
CASSSGLGSTDTQYF
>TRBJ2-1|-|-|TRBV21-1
TGTGCCAGCAGCCTAGAAAGGACAGGGGACAATGAGCAGTTCTTC
CASSLERTGDNEQFF
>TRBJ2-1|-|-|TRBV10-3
TGTGCCATCAGTGAGCTGGGCGGGGTGGGTTCTGAGCAGTTCTTC
CAISELGGVGSEQFF
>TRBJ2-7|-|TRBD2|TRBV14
TGTGCCAGCAGCCAATTCTTAGCGGGGACCTACGAGCAGTACTTC
CASSQFLAGTYEQYF
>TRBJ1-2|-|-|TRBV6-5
TGTGCCAGCAGTTACTCGAACACGTACTATGGCTACACCTTC
CASSYSNTYYGYTF
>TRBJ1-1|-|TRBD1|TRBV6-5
TGTGCCAGCAGAACCGGGACAGAGAACACTGAAGCTTTCTTT
CASRTGTENTEAFF
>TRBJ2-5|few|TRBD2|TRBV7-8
TGTGCCAGCAGCTCTTCTAGCGGAGGAGGGTTGGAGACCCAGTACTTC
CASSSSSGGGLETQYF
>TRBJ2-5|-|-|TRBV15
TGTGCCACCAGCAGAGATCAGGGGCAAGAGACCCAGTACTTC
CATSRDQGQETQYF